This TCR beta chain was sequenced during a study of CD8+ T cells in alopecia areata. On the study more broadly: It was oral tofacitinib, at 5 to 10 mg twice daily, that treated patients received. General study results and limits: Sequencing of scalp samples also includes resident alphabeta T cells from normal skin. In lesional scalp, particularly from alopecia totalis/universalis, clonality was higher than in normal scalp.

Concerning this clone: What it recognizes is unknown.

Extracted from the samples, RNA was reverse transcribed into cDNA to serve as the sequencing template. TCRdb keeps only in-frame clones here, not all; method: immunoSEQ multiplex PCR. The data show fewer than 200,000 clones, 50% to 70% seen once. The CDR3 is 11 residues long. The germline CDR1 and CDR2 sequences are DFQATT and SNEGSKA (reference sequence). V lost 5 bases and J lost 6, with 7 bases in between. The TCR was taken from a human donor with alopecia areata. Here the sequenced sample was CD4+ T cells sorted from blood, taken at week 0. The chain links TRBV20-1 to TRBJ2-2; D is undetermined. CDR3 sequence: CSAALPGELFF. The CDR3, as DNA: TGCAGTGCTGCCCTCCCCGGGGAGCTGTTTTTT.